A single sample gave rise to the 14 T cell receptor beta chains below, sequenced in a study of shared clonotypes between healthy human individuals. Repertoires were generated with immunoSEQ multiplex PCR, while TCRdb's copy carries only in-frame clones and drops some. The repertoire includes roughly 2,000,000 clones, 85% to 95% of them detected once, and 0.95% to 1.5% sits in the top ten. Naive CD8 cells lacked CD45RO and underwent positive selection for CCR7, leaving out terminally differentiated effector memory CD45RA+ cells. The sequenced material came from naive CD8+ T cells sorted from blood. The receptors stem from a man aged 18 to 29 in good health.

As concerns this clone: This sample includes further DNA sequences coding for the same CDR3. V usage is TRBV19 and J usage is TRBJ2-5; perhaps TRBD1 as D (6 bases). The CDR3 extends over 13 amino acids. Germline V gives CDR1 LNHDA, CDR2 SQIVND (reference sequence). Trimming took 5 bases from V and 3 from J, leaving 10 bases between them. This chain's CDR3 is CASSVDREETQYF. The CDR3, as DNA: TGTGCCAGTAGTGTGGACAGAGAAGAGACCCAGTACTTC.

The chain combines TRBV19 with TRBJ1-1; D gene uncertain. The length of the CDR3 is 14 residues. Germline V CDR1 and CDR2: LNHDA, SQIVND (reference sequence). Trimming pared 6 bases from V and 1 base from J, leaving 12 bases between. The CDR3: CASSPTDWNTEAFF. CDR3 bases: TGTGCCAGTAGCCCGACGGATTGGAACACTGAAGCTTTCTTT.

The rearrangement links TRBV7-8 to TRBJ2-7, with 8 bases identical to TRBD2. V was pared by 8 bases and J by 3 bases, with 21 bases of the junction left unmatched. Germline-derived CDR1 and CDR2 are SGHVS and FQNEAQ. There are 18 residues in the CDR3. The CDR3: CASAGSRYGGGLNYEQYF. In DNA, the CDR3 is TGTGCCAGCGCCGGGTCCCGGTATGGCGGGGGGCTGAACTACGAGCAGTACTTC.

The chain employs TRBV27 and TRBJ1-6; D possibly corresponds to TRBD1 (5 bases). Deletions cut 5 bases from V and 3 bases from J, with 11 bases between. The CDR3 runs to 15 residues. Germline V lookup: CDR1 MNHEY, CDR2 SMNVEV (reference sequence). The CDR3 spells CASSTRTSYNSPLHF. As DNA, the CDR3 is TGTGCCAGCAGTACCCGGACAAGCTATAATTCACCCCTCCACTTT.

The CDR3 DNA sequence: TGTGCCAGCAGTTCCCTATGGGCAGCAACTAATGAAAAACTGTTTTTT. It is translated as CASSSLWAATNEKLFF. The V and J genes are TRBV6-6 and TRBJ1-4; D is undetermined. Germline V gene data show CDR1 as MNHNY and CDR2 as SVGAGI (reference sequence). Trimming removed 4 bases at V and 0 bases at J, with 12 bases between. The CDR3 runs 16 residues.

This CDR3 is CASTPPSADTQYF. DNA of the CDR3: TGTGCCAGCACCCCCCCTAGCGCAGATACGCAGTATTTT. The V and J genes are TRBV5-6 and TRBJ2-3; possible D gene TRBD2, 6 bases. The ends were cut back, 6 bases at V and 4 bases at J, with 12 bases in the middle. The CDR3 is made up of 13 amino acids. Germline CDR1 is SGHDT and CDR2 is YYEEEE.

The chain employs TRBV19 and TRBJ2-7, with 9 bases fitting TRBD2. V was pared by 2 bases and J by 3 bases, with 5 bases of the junction left unmatched. The CDR3 is made up of 15 amino acids. The germline gives CDR1 LNHDA, CDR2 SQIVND (reference sequence). CDR3 sequence reads: CASSIFSGGDYEQYF. As DNA, the CDR3 is TGTGCCAGTAGTATATTTAGCGGGGGAGACTACGAGCAGTACTTC.

A single count supports this clone. The chain uses TRBV5-6 and TRBJ2-3, with 9 bases that match TRBD1. Germline V lookup: CDR1 SGHDT, CDR2 YYEEEE. The CDR3 consists of 14 residues. The V and J ends lost 3 bases and 3 bases, in that order; junction bases with no gene match: 2. CDR3 DNA sequence: TGTGCCAGCAGCTCCGGGACAGGGACAGATACGCAGTATTTT. It is translated as CASSSGTGTDTQYF. The full variable domain, rest sourced from reference TRBV5-6 and TRBJ2-3, is DAGVTQSPTHLIKTRGQQVTLRCSPKSGHDTVSWYQQALGQGPQFIFQYYEEEERQRGNFPDRFSGHQFPNYSSELNVNALLLGDSALYLCASSSGTGTDTQYFGPGTRLTVL.

The chain is built from TRBV10-3 and TRBJ2-2, with D possibly TRBD1 on 5 matching bases. The CDR3 runs 13 residues. From germline, CDR1 is ENHRY and CDR2 SYGVKD. V lost 3 bases and J 7 bases, leaving 9 bases between the germline ends. DNA for the CDR3: TGTGCCATCAGTGACCAGGGTGACGGGGAGCTGTTTTTT. It specifies CAISDQGDGELFF.

The chain joins TRBV6-5 to TRBJ2-7; a weak D match, TRBD2 (6 bases). The CDR3 runs 14 residues. Germline CDR1 MNHEY, CDR2 SVGAGI. With 6 bases removed from V and 3 bases from J, the gap between germline ends came to 15 bases. Here the CDR3 reads CASSAGTWVYEQYF. The CDR3 bases are TGTGCCAGCAGCGCGGGAACTTGGGTCTACGAGCAGTACTTC.

Note on this clone: Other DNA sequences in the sample encode the same CDR3. The chain carries TRBV7-2 and TRBJ2-7, with D possibly being TRBD2 (6 bases). Germline assignment: CDR1 SGHTA and CDR2 FQGNSA. CDR3 length equals 13 residues. Trimming cost V 4 bases and J 4 bases, with 11 bases left between them. The CDR3 DNA sequence: TGTGCCAGCAGCTCGGGACTGGCGTACGAGCAGTACTTC. The encoded protein is CASSSGLAYEQYF.

The gene calls are TRBV7-2 and TRBJ2-7; the match to TRBD1 covers 7 bases. Germline CDR1 and CDR2: SGHTA and FQGNSA. Trimming took 1 base from V and 4 from J; bases not matched to a gene: 1. The CDR3 is 13 residues long. Here the CDR3 reads CASSLEQGYEQYF. DNA of the CDR3: TGTGCCAGCAGCTTAGAACAGGGGTACGAGCAGTACTTC.

V and J are TRBV27 and TRBJ2-7; D not certain. Per the germline V gene, CDR1 is MNHEY and CDR2 is SMNVEV (reference sequence). The CDR3 has 16 amino acids. Trimming took off 5 bases at V and 0 bases at J, with 17 bases between the two ends. The CDR3: CASSPGSSPLSYEQYF. DNA for the CDR3: TGTGCCAGCAGTCCAGGATCCTCACCGCTCTCCTACGAGCAGTACTTC.

The chain employs TRBV18 and TRBJ2-5, with 7 bases matching TRBD1. V was pared by 2 bases and J by 2 bases, with 2 bases of the junction left unmatched. Looked up from germline, CDR1 is KGHSH and CDR2 is LQKENI. CDR3 length: 14 amino acids. CDR3 in amino acids: CASSPGDRQETQYF. The CDR3, as DNA: TGTGCCAGCTCACCAGGGGACAGACAAGAGACCCAGTACTTC.